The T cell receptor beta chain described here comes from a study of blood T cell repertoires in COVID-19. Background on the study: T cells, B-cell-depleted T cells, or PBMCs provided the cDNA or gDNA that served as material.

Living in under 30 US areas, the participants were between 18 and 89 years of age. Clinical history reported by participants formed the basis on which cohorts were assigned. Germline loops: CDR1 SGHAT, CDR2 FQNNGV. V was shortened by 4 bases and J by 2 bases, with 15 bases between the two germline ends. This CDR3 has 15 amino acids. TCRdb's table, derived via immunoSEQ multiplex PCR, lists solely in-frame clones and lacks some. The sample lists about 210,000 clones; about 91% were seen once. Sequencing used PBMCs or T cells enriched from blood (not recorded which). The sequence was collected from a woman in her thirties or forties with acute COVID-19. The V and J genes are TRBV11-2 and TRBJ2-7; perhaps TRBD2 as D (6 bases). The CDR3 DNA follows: TGTGCCAGCAGCTCGAACCTGGGGGGAGCCTACGAGCAGTACGTC. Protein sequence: CASSSNLGGAYEQYV.